What follows are 15 T cell receptor beta chains derived from one specimen sequenced in a study of T cells in Graves' hyperthyroidism and ophthalmopathy (dated by TCRdb to about 2019). The library was prepared using multiplex PCR. Reads for this sample came from an Illumina HiSeq 2000. The TCR beta CDR3 regions were amplified from the RNA transcripts. The first round of RT-PCR for the TCR CDR3 was performed with the HTBI primer set and the Qiagen OneStep RT-PCR kit. Starting from the raw public reads, TCRdb applied fastp trimming at Q25, assembled clones with MiXCR and retained in-frame beta chains. One record per CDR3 amino acid sequence lists the most common genes and DNA. The sample table records about 540,000 distinct CDR3 sequences; around 46% of these occur just once. Clones ranked in the top ten supply approximately 8.2% of the sample. Material for sequencing was peripheral blood or thyroid tissue (not recorded which). Receptors were obtained from a woman under 30 with Graves' hyperthyroidism. Donor details come from another sample of the same person, matched by shared clones.

Concerning this clonotype: One end of the junction varies from germline; a read error may be responsible. This chain links TRBV15 with TRBJ2-6; D gene ambiguous. This CDR3 has 11 amino acids. CDR1 and CDR2 from the germline V gene are LNHNV and YYDKDF (reference sequence). DNA for the CDR3: TGTGCCACCAGCAGAAGAGGTACTGAAGCTTTC. This gives the protein CATSRRGTEAF.

On this clonotype: A much bigger clone sits one base away, suggesting this may be a read error. As the CDR3 is not closed by the conserved phenylalanine or tryptophan, this likely results from a read error. This chain connects TRBV5-1 to TRBJ1-2; a weak D match, TRBD1 (5 bases). The V gene lost 0 bases and the J gene lost 2 bases, with 8 bases spanning the gap. CDR3 length: 14 amino acids. The germline V gene has CDR1 SGHRS and CDR2 YFSETQ. The DNA of the CDR3 is TGCGCCAGCAGCTTGGGTGACAGCAACTATGGCTACACCCTC. Translating it yields CASSLGDSNYGYTL.

This clonotype turned up a few times. CDR3 bases: TGTGCCAGCAGCTTCGGCCCCACCCTGAACACTGAAGCTTTCTTT. Translated: CASSFGPTLNTEAFF. The chain recombines TRBV11-3 with TRBJ1-1; D unclear. CDR3 length equals 15 residues. V lost 3 bases and J 0 bases, leaving 11 bases between the germline ends. The V gene's germline CDR1 is SGHNT and CDR2 YENEEA.

Note on this clonotype: A read error may be the cause here, since a much bigger clone is one base away. The CDR3 coding sequence is TGTGCCACCAGTGATTTTGGGGCAGCGATTAATCAGCCCCAGCATTTT. Translating it yields CATSDFGAAINQPQHF. The chain links TRBV24-1 to TRBJ1-5; a weak D match, TRBD1 (5 bases). This CDR3 is built from 16 residues. V was shortened by 1 base and J by 4 bases, with 13 bases between the two germline ends. Looked up from germline, CDR1 is KGHDR and CDR2 is SFDVKD.

This chain links TRBV2 with TRBJ1-5; 9 nucleotides agree with TRBD1. Germline V CDR1 and CDR2: SNHLY, FYNNEI. V shed 5 bases, J shed 1 base, and the junction held 9 bases outside the gene matches. This CDR3 contains 17 residues. The CDR3 DNA is TGTGCCAGCAGTTCCCAGCCCGGGACAGGGAGCAATCAGCCCCAGCATTTT. Protein product: CASSSQPGTGSNQPQHF.

This clonotype was counted between two and nine times. The chain recombines TRBV14 with TRBJ1-1, with 7 bases that match TRBD1. V lost 4 bases and J lost 7; bases outside the gene matches: 6. The germline V gene has CDR1 SGHDN and CDR2 FVKESK. This CDR3 spans 13 amino acids. The CDR3 bases are TGTGCCAGCAGCCCTCGACAGGGAAATGAAGCTTTCTTT. It is translated as CASSPRQGNEAFF.

The chain has TRBV10-3 and TRBJ1-1; D remains unclear. The germline V and J ends were trimmed by 10 bases and 1 base, with 19 bases remaining between them. The germline gives CDR1 ENHRY, CDR2 SYGVKD. The CDR3 spans 15 residues. The CDR3 nucleotides read TGTGCCAGCAGGATTCGATGGGCCGAGAACACTGAAGCTTTCTTT. This gives the protein CASRIRWAENTEAFF.

The rearrangement joins TRBV12-5 to TRBJ1-5, with a tentative D call TRBD1 (5 bases). CDR3 length: 14 residues. CDR1 is LGHNT and CDR2 is FRNRAP in the germline V gene. Trimming removed 1 base from V and 1 base from J, with 5 bases in between. The CDR3 nucleotides are TGTGCTAGTGGTTTGGGGGACAGCAATCAGCCCCAGCATTTT. It translates to CASGLGDSNQPQHF. Full variable domain (outside the CDR3, taken from reference TRBV12-5 and TRBJ1-5): DARVTQTPRHKVTEMGQEVTMRCQPILGHNTVFWYRQTMMQGLELLAYFRNRAPLDDSGMPKDRFSAEMPDATLATLKIQPSEPRDSAVYFCASGLGDSNQPQHFGDGTRLSIL.

The genes are TRBV2 and TRBJ2-3; 7 nucleotides match TRBD2. The length of the CDR3 is 16 residues. The J segment lost 1 base and the V segment lost 0 bases, leaving 4 bases of the junction unmatched. CDR1 and CDR2 from the germline V gene are SNHLY and FYNNEI. Here the CDR3 DNA reads TGTGCCAGCAGTGAAGCGCGCGGGAGAGGCACAGATACGCAGTATTTT. This encodes CASSEARGRGTDTQYF. Supplemented by reference TRBV2 and TRBJ2-3, the full variable domain reads EPEVTQTPSHQVTQMGQEVILRCVPISNHLYFYWYRQILGQKVEFLVSFYNNEISEKSEIFDDQFSVERPDGSNFTLKIRSTKLEDSAMYFCASSEARGRGTDTQYFGPGTRLTVL.

V is TRBV2 and J is TRBJ2-7, with D perhaps matching TRBD2 (6 bases). CDR3 length: 13 amino acids. Trimming removed 8 bases at V and 0 bases at J, with 11 bases between. The germline V gene has CDR1 SNHLY and CDR2 FYNNEI. This CDR3 is CASAADYSYEQYF. The CDR3 DNA is TGTGCCAGCGCTGCGGACTACTCCTACGAGCAGTACTTC.

This clonotype was recorded once. The chain is built from TRBV25-1 and TRBJ1-6; the match to TRBD1 covers 9 bases. The germline V gene encodes CDR1 MGHDK and CDR2 SYGVNS. The CDR3 has 15 amino acids. V was pared by 3 bases and J by 10 bases, with 7 bases of the junction left unmatched. This CDR3 is CASSERDRAGSPLHF. In DNA form, the CDR3 reads TGTGCCAGCAGTGAGAGGGACAGGGCCGGCTCACCCCTCCACTTT.

This clonotype appeared many times. The V and J genes are TRBV15 and TRBJ2-5; 13 bases align to TRBD2. This CDR3 is 16 amino acids long. With 5 bases clipped from V and 4 bases from J, the junction kept 7 bases outside the gene matches. Germline assignment: CDR1 LNHNV and CDR2 YYDKDF (reference sequence). The CDR3 region is CATSGRLAGGPETQYF. CDR3 bases: TGTGCCACCAGCGGCCGACTAGCGGGAGGTCCAGAGACCCAGTACTTC.

This chain uses TRBV20-1 with TRBJ2-2, with 8 bases identical to TRBD2. The CDR3 contains 14 residues. Germline V gene data show CDR1 as DFQATT and CDR2 as SNEGSKA (reference sequence). DNA for the CDR3: TGCAGCTCATGGGGTAGCGGGATAACTGGGGAGCTGTTTTTT. This codes for CSSWGSGITGELFF.

V gene TRBV29-1 combines with J gene TRBJ1-1; D unresolved. This CDR3 is built from 12 residues. Per the germline V gene, CDR1 is SQVTM and CDR2 is ANQGSEA. Between the trimmed V and J ends, which lost 4 bases and 5 bases, there was a span of 11 bases. The CDR3 coding sequence is TGCAGCGTTGTTGAGGGTAGTACTGAAGCTTTCTTT. Translating it yields CSVVEGSTEAFF.

This clonotype was picked up many times. The gene calls are TRBV15 and TRBJ2-5, with TRBD2 as a possible D gene (7 bases). Trimming stripped 0 bases from V and 4 bases from J, with 12 bases between. The CDR3 totals 15 residues. Germline V gene lookup returns CDR1 LNHNV and CDR2 YYDKDF (reference sequence). CDR3 in DNA: TGTGCCACCAGCAGAGACGCTAGGGGGGGAGAGACCCAGTACTTC. Protein product: CATSRDARGGETQYF.